This T cell receptor beta chain is from a study of blood T cell repertoires in COVID-19. The wider study: There were acute and convalescent COVID-19 samples, and they came from the United States, Italy and Spain.

Patients at the Seattle site were enrolled during active infection and followed longitudinally. As handled by the study authors: By means of reference gene primer amplification, nucleated cell counts were estimated. The data were produced by immunoSEQ multiplex PCR, yet TCRdb's version contains in-frame clones alone and is incomplete. V, J and clone size were drawn from that table, and D and trimming were deduced from the DNA. This table has roughly 290,000 clones, about 86% appearing once. V gave up 4 bases and J gave up 4 bases; unmatched junction bases: 7. Germline V gives CDR1 SGHRS, CDR2 YFSETQ. This CDR3 is built from 14 residues.

This chain connects TRBV5-1 to TRBJ1-1, with 7 bases matching TRBD1. This receptor was identified in a person between 65 and 80 years old with COVID-19, enrolled during active disease. Input material: peripheral blood. The CDR3 region is CASSEETGATEAFF. In nucleotides, the CDR3 is TGCGCCAGCAGCGAAGAAACAGGGGCCACTGAAGCTTTCTTT.